These 16 T cell receptor beta chains came from one sample sequenced in a study of shared clonotypes between healthy human individuals. TCRdb keeps only in-frame clones here, not all; method: immunoSEQ multiplex PCR. The sample holds about 2.1 million clones, just over 90% seen once. CD45RO-negative cells were positively selected for CCR7, leaving out terminally differentiated effector memory CD45RA+ cells. The sample comprised naive CD8+ T cells from PBMCs. The receptor set was obtained from a man aged 18 to 30 in good health. Some clones in this sample may be carry-over from other donors' samples.

The table lists this clone with a few counts. Other DNA sequences in this specimen translate into the identical CDR3. The chain combines TRBV27 with TRBJ2-7; 9 positions match TRBD1. Germline CDR1 and CDR2: MNHEY and SMNVEV (reference sequence). V was clipped by 5 bases and J by 2 bases; unmatched bases: 4. CDR3 length: 14 amino acids. The CDR3 DNA is TGTGCCAGCAGTATCCGGGACAGGGCCTACGAGCAGTACTTC. This codes for CASSIRDRAYEQYF.

This clone was recorded only once. This sequence joins TRBV4-3 and TRBJ2-3; 8 bases are a match to TRBD2. Germline loops: CDR1 LGHNA, CDR2 YSLEER. The V and J ends lost 0 bases and 5 bases, in that order; junction bases with no gene match: 10. The CDR3 totals 17 residues. CDR3 loop: CASSQDLSGSVVDTQYF. The CDR3 region has the DNA TGCGCCAGCAGCCAAGATCTCAGCGGGAGCGTTGTAGATACGCAGTATTTT.

This sequence joins TRBV5-1 and TRBJ2-1; D tentatively fits TRBD1 or TRBD2 (5 bases each). The V end was cut by 5 bases, the J end by 8 bases, with 17 bases between. From germline, CDR1 is SGHRS and CDR2 YFSETQ. This CDR3 region has 14 residues. The CDR3 DNA follows: TGCGCCAGCAGTTCGGGACGACCCCGAGATGAGCAGTTCTTC. Protein product: CASSSGRPRDEQFF.

The chain couples TRBV18 to TRBJ2-3, with D perhaps TRBD2 (6 bases). The CDR3 sequence is 15 residues long. Looked up from germline, CDR1 is KGHSH and CDR2 is LQKENI. V lost 6 bases and J 0 bases, leaving 13 bases between the germline ends. The DNA for the CDR3 is TGTGCCAGCTCGCCGGGACTTCTTAGCACAGATACGCAGTATTTT. It is translated as CASSPGLLSTDTQYF.

This clone is a singleton in its sample. This sequence joins TRBV19 and TRBJ2-7; 8 bases match TRBD2. V dropped 3 bases and J dropped 0; count of bases not matched to a gene: 4. Germline lookup yields CDR1 LNHDA and CDR2 SQIVND (reference sequence). This CDR3 spans 15 amino acids. CDR3 loop: CASSMQRGSSYEQYF. For the CDR3, the DNA is TGTGCCAGTAGTATGCAGCGGGGGAGCTCCTACGAGCAGTACTTC.

This rearrangement joins TRBV27 to TRBJ1-5; D uncertain. This CDR3 region has 16 residues. Germline V gene data show CDR1 as MNHEY and CDR2 as SMNVEV (reference sequence). V lost 3 bases to trimming and J lost 0 bases, with 12 bases between them. CDR3 sequence: CASSFGGPRSNQPQHF. The CDR3 DNA reads TGTGCCAGCAGTTTTGGAGGGCCCCGTAGCAATCAGCCCCAGCATTTT.

The J gene is TRBJ2-7, the V gene TRBV2; 10 positions agree with TRBD1. The V segment lost 2 bases and the J segment 4 bases; nucleotides outside the gene matches: 11. CDR1 and CDR2 (germline): SNHLY, FYNNEI. CDR3 size: 17 residues. The CDR3 loop reads CASSELDRDRGDYEQYF. The DNA for the CDR3 is TGTGCCAGCAGTGAACTCGACCGGGACAGGGGTGATTACGAGCAGTACTTC.

The V and J genes are TRBV27 and TRBJ2-7; TRBD2 might be the D (6 bases). Trimming pared 3 bases from V and 1 base from J, leaving 19 bases between. Germline CDR1 reads MNHEY; CDR2 reads SMNVEV (reference sequence). CDR3 length equals 17 residues. In DNA form, the CDR3 reads TGTGCCAGCAGTTTCCAGCCAAGCGACGGACTATCCTACGAGCAGTACTTC. It translates to CASSFQPSDGLSYEQYF.

J is TRBJ2-4 and V is TRBV7-8, with D possibly being TRBD1 (6 bases). The germline V gene has CDR1 SGHVS and CDR2 FQNEAQ. Trimming pared 6 bases from V and 8 bases from J, leaving 14 bases between. CDR3 length: 13 amino acids. The CDR3 here is CASSPDRFDIQYF. The CDR3 nucleotides read TGTGCCAGCAGTCCCGACAGGTTTGACATTCAGTACTTC.

The chain recombines TRBV10-3 with TRBJ2-1, with a tentative D call TRBD2 (6 bases). Deletions cut 4 bases from V and 3 bases from J, with 13 bases between. Germline-derived CDR1 and CDR2 are ENHRY and SYGVKD. CDR3 length: 15 amino acids. CDR3: CAISGLATDYNEQFF. In nucleotides, the CDR3 is TGTGCCATCAGTGGTCTAGCGACGGACTACAATGAGCAGTTCTTC.

The chain couples TRBV5-4 to TRBJ1-1; tentatively, D is TRBD1 (6 bases). CDR3 length equals 16 residues. Trimming took 3 bases from V and 3 from J, leaving 18 bases between them. Germline-derived CDR1 and CDR2 are SGHNT and YYREEE (reference sequence). DNA for the CDR3: TGTGCCAGCAGCTCCGCCGGGACACTCCGAGACACTGAAGCTTTCTTT. Protein product: CASSSAGTLRDTEAFF.

The chain joins TRBV6-1 to TRBJ2-3; no definite D call. The germline CDR1 and CDR2 sequences are MNHNS and SASEGT. This CDR3 has 15 amino acids. The V and J ends lost 6 bases and 2 bases respectively, with 15 bases between them. The CDR3: CASSRLGRPTDTQYF. The DNA for the CDR3 is TGTGCCAGCAGCCGACTTGGAAGACCCACAGATACGCAGTATTTT.

This clone was observed a few times. The rearrangement links TRBV27 to TRBJ1-2; no reliable D call. The CDR3 totals 14 residues. Trimming left V 2 bases short and J 5 bases short, with 12 bases between. Germline CDR1 is MNHEY and CDR2 is SMNVEV (reference sequence). CDR3 sequence: CASSLKVGIYGYTF. The DNA of the CDR3 is TGTGCCAGCAGTTTAAAAGTGGGAATATATGGCTACACCTTC.

The rearrangement joins TRBV9 to TRBJ1-3, with 9 bases matching TRBD1. Germline CDR1 is SGDLS and CDR2 is YYNGEE. This CDR3 comprises 17 residues. V lost 3 bases and J lost 2; bases outside the gene matches: 9. The CDR3 DNA is TGTGCCAGCAGCGAAACGACAGGGGGAGCCGCTGGAAACACCATATATTTT. Translated: CASSETTGGAAGNTIYF.

The chain combines TRBV15 with TRBJ2-6; D perhaps matches TRBD1 (6 bases). V was pared by 0 bases and J by 1 base, with 16 bases between. This CDR3 has 19 residues. The germline V gene encodes CDR1 LNHNV and CDR2 YYDKDF (reference sequence). The CDR3 loop is CATSRDTGPPPSGANVLTF. CDR3 nucleotide sequence: TGTGCCACCAGCAGAGACACAGGGCCCCCTCCTTCTGGGGCCAACGTCCTGACTTTC.

The chain recombines TRBV28 with TRBJ2-7, with 8 bases aligning to TRBD2. The CDR3 totals 13 residues. Germline lookup yields CDR1 MDHEN and CDR2 SYDVKM. Losses at the gene ends were 7 bases for V and 3 bases for J; bases not matched to a gene: 5. CDR3 DNA: TGTGCCAGCACGGGGGGGATAGGCTACGAGCAGTACTTC. As protein: CASTGGIGYEQYF.